Each of the 24 T cell receptor beta chains below was sequenced from the same sample in a study of glioma-infiltrating T cells. Amplification of TCR alpha and beta CDR3 regions from RNA used iRepertoire nested multiplex PCR. From the multiplex PCR reads, TCRdb called clonotypes with MiXCR, one entry per CDR3 protein. The table lists about 89,000 distinct CDR3 sequences, 20% to 25% of them singletons. The sample consisted of glioma tissue, nonneoplastic brain tissue, or PBMCs (not recorded which). The receptors shown here come from a human donor with low-grade glioma or glioblastoma, undergoing nonglioma brain surgery, or in good health (not recorded which).

The table lists this clonotype with many counts. This chain joins TRBV12-3 or TRBV12-4 and TRBJ2-1; 8 bases align to TRBD1. Trimming at V came to 5 bases and at J to 8 bases, leaving 8 bases not matched to a gene. The CDR3 loop spans 14 amino acids. The CDR3 sequence: CASSQGARGYEQFF. DNA of the CDR3: TGTGCCAGCAGTCAGGGGGCCAGGGGGTATGAGCAGTTCTTC.

The chain carries TRBV11-2 and TRBJ2-5; TRBD2 matches at 8 bases. The CDR3 covers 15 residues. Germline assignment: CDR1 SGHAT and CDR2 FQNNGV. V lost 3 bases, J lost 5 bases, and 8 bases stayed unmatched. Here the CDR3 DNA reads TGTGCCAGCAGCTTTACCGGGACGGGAGGGGAGACCCAGTACTTC. Its protein product is CASSFTGTGGETQYF.

Comment on this clonotype: A much larger clone sits a single nucleotide away, making a read error possible. This rearrangement joins TRBV3-1 to TRBJ1-1; D ambiguous. CDR1 is LGHDT and CDR2 is YNNKEL in the germline V gene (reference sequence). CDR3 length equals 15 residues. V dropped 4 bases and J dropped 4 bases, with 16 bases sitting between them. The CDR3 DNA is TGTGCCAGCAGCCGCTACATGACTGAAGGCACTGAAGCTTTCTTT. Its protein product is CASSRYMTEGTEAFF.

This chain connects TRBV4-2 to TRBJ2-7; TRBD2 matches at 8 bases. With 6 bases clipped from V and 5 bases from J, the junction kept 9 bases outside the gene matches. The length of the CDR3 is 14 residues. Looked up from germline, CDR1 is LGHNA and CDR2 is YNFKEQ. CDR3 DNA sequence: TGTGCCAGCAGGGAAAGCGGGAGTCGGGACGAGCAGTACTTC. This codes for CASRESGSRDEQYF.

This chain connects TRBV12-3 or TRBV12-4 to TRBJ1-1; TRBD1 is a possible D gene (5 bases). The CDR3 is made up of 13 amino acids. V was clipped by 11 bases and J by 0 bases, with 13 bases between them. CDR3 sequence (DNA): TGTGCCGGGGCTCGGGGGTTGAACACTGAAGCTTTCTTT. Translating it yields CAGARGLNTEAFF.

This chain links TRBV15 with TRBJ1-1, with D tentatively TRBD1 (5 bases). V dropped 2 bases and J dropped 3 bases, with 13 bases sitting between them. Germline CDR1 LNHNV, CDR2 YYDKDF (reference sequence). This CDR3 has 15 residues. In nucleotides, the CDR3 is TGTGCCACCAGCAGATTCGTGGGGCGGTACACTGAAGCTTTCTTT. As protein: CATSRFVGRYTEAFF.

This clonotype was seen many times. CDR3 protein: CSSKKTGLVDQPQHF. CDR3 bases: TGCAGTTCGAAAAAGACAGGGCTTGTGGATCAGCCCCAGCATTTT. V and J are TRBV20-1 and TRBJ1-5, with 7 nucleotides matching TRBD1. The CDR3 totals 15 residues. Germline values: CDR1 DFQATT, CDR2 SNEGSKA (reference sequence). Trimming cost V 8 bases and J 5 bases; bases outside gene matches: 15.

This clonotype was detected ten times or more. The rearrangement joins TRBV6-2 or TRBV6-3 to TRBJ2-1; 9 bases line up with TRBD1. CDR1 is MNHEY and CDR2 is SVGEGT in the germline V gene. The length of the CDR3 is 18 residues. V lost 2 bases and J lost 0; bases outside the gene matches: 8. CDR3 amino acids: CASSYLTPGQGSYNEQFF. The CDR3 DNA reads as TGTGCCAGCAGTTACCTGACCCCGGGACAGGGCTCCTACAATGAGCAGTTCTTC.

To note about this clonotype: A junction boundary mismatches the germline segment, possibly from a read error. This chain connects TRBV6-6 to TRBJ1-1; D is perhaps TRBD1 (5 bases). The CDR3 consists of 17 residues. The germline V gene encodes CDR1 MNHNY and CDR2 SVGAGI (reference sequence). CDR3 residues: CASSYSWQGGLNNEAFF. The CDR3 DNA follows: TGTGCCAGCAGTTACAGCTGGCAGGGAGGCCTGAACAATGAAGCTTTCTTT.

This clonotype appeared many times. The gene calls are TRBV6-2 or TRBV6-3 and TRBJ2-5, with TRBD2 matching 7 bases. The CDR3 extends over 16 amino acids. Trimming at V came to 0 bases and at J to 5 bases, leaving 9 bases not matched to a gene. Germline CDR1 is MNHEY and CDR2 is SVGEGT. CDR3 DNA: TGTGCCAGCAGTTACTCACGCGGGAGCCCACAGGAGACCCAGTACTTC. Protein product: CASSYSRGSPQETQYF.

This chain uses TRBV19 with TRBJ2-2; no definite D call. The germline V and J ends were trimmed by 4 bases and 5 bases, with 8 bases remaining between them. The CDR3 extends over 13 amino acids. In germline, CDR1 is LNHDA, CDR2 SQIVND (reference sequence). CDR3: CASSTTLTGELFF. The CDR3 DNA follows: TGTGCCAGTAGTACGACCTTAACCGGGGAGCTGTTTTTT.

Only a few counts were recorded for this clonotype. The rearrangement links TRBV12-3 or TRBV12-4 to TRBJ1-2, with 7 bases fitting TRBD1. This CDR3 region has 13 residues. With V trimmed by 6 bases and J by 2 bases, 3 bases remained unmatched. Here the CDR3 DNA reads TGTGCCAGCAGGCGACAGGGAAACTATGGCTACACCTTC. This sequence encodes CASRRQGNYGYTF.

The chain combines TRBV7-2 with TRBJ2-1; TRBD2 agrees at 9 bases. CDR3 length: 16 amino acids. V lost 0 bases to trimming and J lost 3 bases; unmatched junction nucleotides: 3. Germline V gene sequence: CDR1 SGHTA, CDR2 FQGNSA. The CDR3 sequence is CASSLARTSVYNEQFF. In DNA form, the CDR3 reads TGTGCCAGCAGCTTAGCACGGACTAGCGTCTACAATGAGCAGTTCTTC.

In its sample, this clonotype was seen many times. V is TRBV6-1 and J is TRBJ1-2; 7 bases agree with TRBD1. This CDR3 comprises 14 residues. V lost 7 bases and J lost 1; bases outside the gene matches: 6. Per germline, CDR1 MNHNS and CDR2 SASEGT. CDR3 protein: CASNRQGLNYGYTF. The CDR3 region has the DNA TGTGCCAGCAACAGACAGGGCCTTAACTATGGCTACACCTTC.

V usage is TRBV18 and J usage is TRBJ2-7; maybe TRBD1 (6 bases). CDR1 is KGHSH and CDR2 is LQKENI in the germline V gene. The CDR3 consists of 14 residues. V gave up 5 bases and J gave up 1 base, with 12 bases separating them. The chain's CDR3 is CASSYDRFSYEQYF. For the CDR3, the DNA is TGTGCCAGCTCATACGACAGGTTTTCCTACGAGCAGTACTTC.

This rearrangement joins TRBV11-2 to TRBJ2-6; TRBD1 might be the D (6 bases). Germline V gene data show CDR1 as SGHAT and CDR2 as FQNNGV. CDR3 length equals 17 residues. V dropped 8 bases and J dropped 0 bases, with 17 bases sitting between them. The CDR3 is CASGAPGQYSGANVLTF. Here the CDR3 DNA reads TGTGCCAGCGGCGCTCCAGGACAGTACTCTGGGGCCAACGTCCTGACTTTC.

This clonotype was counted at least ten times. V is TRBV3-1 and J is TRBJ1-1; 9 bases fit TRBD1. This CDR3 is built from 16 residues. Germline V CDR1 and CDR2: LGHDT, YNNKEL (reference sequence). V dropped 5 bases and J dropped 0; count of bases not matched to a gene: 7. Written as DNA, the CDR3 is TGTGCCAGCAGCTGGGACAGGGTAGGAATGAACACTGAAGCTTTCTTT. Protein product: CASSWDRVGMNTEAFF.

This clonotype was counted many times. The chain joins TRBV6-6 to TRBJ2-6, with D possibly matching TRBD1 (5 bases). Germline lookup yields CDR1 MNHNY and CDR2 SVGAGI (reference sequence). Trimming took off 2 bases at V and 0 bases at J, with 14 bases between the two ends. This CDR3 is built from 18 residues. In DNA, the CDR3 is TGTGCCAGCAGTTACCCTGGCAGGGCCCTCTCTGGGGCCAACGTCCTGACTTTC. Protein product: CASSYPGRALSGANVLTF.

In this sample, this clonotype turned up many times. This chain links TRBV11-1 with TRBJ1-3; D gene unclear. Germline CDR1 reads SGHAT; CDR2 reads FQDESV (reference sequence). The CDR3 spans 12 residues. Between the trimmed V and J ends, which lost 5 bases and 2 bases, there was a span of 4 bases. The CDR3 DNA is TGTGCCAGCAGCCACACTGGAAACACCATATATTTT. This codes for CASSHTGNTIYF. Complete variable domain (other parts from reference TRBV11-1 and TRBJ1-3): EAEVAQSPRYKITEKSQAVAFWCDPISGHATLYWYRQILGQGPELLVQFQDESVVDDSQLPKDRFSAERLKGVDSTLKIQPAELGDSAMYLCASSHTGNTIYFGEGSWLTVV.

Note on this clonotype: At one end the junction does not follow the germline gene, possibly because of a read error. This chain connects TRBV20-1 to TRBJ1-4; 7 bases map to TRBD1. CDR3 length: 15 amino acids. Germline CDR1 is DFQATT and CDR2 is SNEGSKA (reference sequence). The DNA for the CDR3 is TGCAGTGTTAGACATCCTGGACAGGAAAATGAAAAACTGTTTTTT. Translating it yields CSVRHPGQENEKLFF.

A note on this clonotype: A read error may be the cause here, since a much bigger clone is one base away. The gene calls are TRBV18 and TRBJ1-2; the D gene is possibly TRBD1 (5 bases). V was clipped by 2 bases and J by 9 bases, with 19 bases between them. The CDR3 has 15 residues. From germline, CDR1 is KGHSH and CDR2 LQKENI. CDR3 sequence reads: CASSPTMDMGRSYTF. The CDR3 coding sequence is TGTGCCAGCTCACCAACAATGGACATGGGGCGAAGCTACACCTTC.

This clonotype appeared many times. The rearrangement uses TRBV28 and TRBJ2-3; TRBD2 aligns across 7 bases. The CDR3 has 14 residues. V was clipped by 6 bases and J by 4 bases; unmatched bases: 7. In germline, CDR1 is MDHEN, CDR2 SYDVKM. The CDR3 bases are TGTGCCAGCAGGCTACCTGGGGGGGCAGATACGCAGTATTTT. Translated, it gives CASRLPGGADTQYF. Using reference TRBV28 and TRBJ2-3 for the parts outside the CDR3, the full variable domain is DVKVTQSSRYLVKRTGEKVFLECVQDMDHENMFWYRQDPGLGLRLIYFSYDVKMKEKGDIPEGYSVSREKKERFSLILESASTNQTSMYLCASRLPGGADTQYFGPGTRLTVL.

This clonotype has at least ten counts. The chain recombines TRBV6-6 with TRBJ1-4; D is unresolved. Trimming cost V 1 base and J 8 bases, with 5 bases left between them. CDR3 length: 12 residues. Germline V gives CDR1 MNHNY, CDR2 SVGAGI (reference sequence). This CDR3 reads CASSYYGEKLFF. The CDR3 DNA is TGTGCCAGCAGTTACTACGGGGAAAAACTGTTTTTT.

Notes on this clonotype: A much larger clone differs from this one at a single base, so this may be a read error. This chain joins TRBV7-2 and TRBJ2-1, with D perhaps matching TRBD1 or TRBD2 (6 bases each). Trimming stripped 10 bases from V and 5 bases from J, with 21 bases between. There are 15 residues in the CDR3. CDR1 SGHTA and CDR2 FQGNSA come from the germline V gene. The CDR3, as DNA: TGTGCCAACAGTAGAAGTGGGGGGCCAAACAATGAGCAGTTCTTC. It is translated as CANSRSGGPNNEQFF.